This TCR beta chain was sequenced for a study of T cell responses to AZD1222 COVID-19 vaccine. This clone is a singleton in its sample. Other DNA sequences within the sample encode an identical CDR3. V lost 4 bases to trimming and J lost 0 bases; unmatched junction nucleotides: 3. Germline CDR1 and CDR2: SGHRS and YFSETQ. This CDR3 is 15 amino acids long. TCRdb keeps only in-frame clones here, not all; method: immunoSEQ multiplex PCR. This table holds approximately 150,000 clones, approximately 91% found once. Specimen: peripheral blood, collected 28 days after the second AZD1222 dose. V usage is TRBV5-1 and J usage is TRBJ1-4, with 7 positions matching TRBD1. The receptor was derived from an adult who received the AZD1222 COVID-19 vaccine. The CDR3 bases are TGCGCCAGCAGCCTAGGGACAGCAACTAATGAAAAACTGTTTTTT. Translated: CASSLGTATNEKLFF.